This entry lists 11 T cell receptor beta chains sequenced from one sample in a study of T cells after yellow fever vaccination. From the 5' RACE reads, TCRdb called clonotypes with MiXCR, one entry per CDR3 protein. Of approximately 160,000 distinct CDR3 sequences in the sample, 6.2% were seen once. Specimen: CD4+ T cells sorted from PBMCs, collected on the day of the first yellow fever vaccination. The receptors originated from a man younger than 35 who received the YFV17D yellow fever vaccine.

The chain carries TRBV5-1 and TRBJ1-2, with D possibly matching TRBD1 (6 bases). CDR3 length: 16 amino acids. Germline CDR1 is SGHRS and CDR2 is YFSETQ. Trimming left V 4 bases short and J 1 base short, with 17 bases between. DNA of the CDR3: TGCGCCAGCAGCCCCGGAGGGGGAGGGCGTAACTATGGCTACACCTTC. Residues: CASSPGGGGRNYGYTF.

There are a few counts of this clonotype. The V call is TRBV4-1, the J call TRBJ2-2; 10 bases map to TRBD2. V trimming: 3 bases; J trimming: 2 bases; junction bases outside the gene matches: 3. CDR3 length equals 16 residues. Germline V lookup: CDR1 MGHRA, CDR2 YSYEKL. CDR3 protein: CASSQLAGDNTGELFF. The CDR3 nucleotides read TGCGCCAGCAGCCAGCTAGCGGGGGACAACACCGGGGAGCTGTTTTTT.

In its sample, this clonotype was seen many times. The chain links TRBV20-1 to TRBJ2-1; tentatively, D is TRBD1 or TRBD2 (5 bases each). V shed 6 bases and J shed 0 bases, with 12 bases lying between them. The CDR3 is 14 amino acids. Looked up from germline, CDR1 is DFQATT and CDR2 is SNEGSKA (reference sequence). Here the CDR3 DNA reads TGCAGTGCCCGAGGGGCAAGCTCCTACAATGAGCAGTTCTTC. The encoded protein is CSARGASSYNEQFF.

This clonotype was recorded many times. The chain joins TRBV28 to TRBJ2-3; 9 bases are shared with TRBD2. This CDR3 comprises 17 residues. Germline CDR1 MDHEN, CDR2 SYDVKM. The trim removed 9 bases at V and 2 bases at J, leaving 15 bases unmatched. This CDR3 reads CASSPGVAGAVTDTQYF. The CDR3 bases are TGTGCCAGTAGCCCCGGGGTAGCGGGGGCCGTCACAGATACGCAGTATTTT.

This clonotype was observed many times. The chain uses TRBV4-1 and TRBJ2-2, with D hard to call. The CDR3 has 11 residues. Germline lookup yields CDR1 MGHRA and CDR2 YSYEKL. V was trimmed by 8 bases and J by 3 bases, leaving 4 bases between them. Here the CDR3 DNA reads TGCGCCAGCGAGGACACCGGGGAGCTGTTTTTT. It translates to CASEDTGELFF.

This clonotype was observed many times. This rearrangement joins TRBV7-2 to TRBJ1-4; the match to TRBD1 covers 7 bases. Germline V lookup: CDR1 SGHTA, CDR2 FQGNSA. V gave up 1 base and J gave up 13 bases; unmatched junction bases: 9. The CDR3 totals 14 residues. Written as DNA, the CDR3 is TGTGCCAGCAGCTTAGAGGGGAGCAGGGGGAGACTGTTTTTT. Amino acids: CASSLEGSRGRLFF.

This clonotype was counted ten times or more. The J gene is TRBJ2-7, the V gene TRBV18; D gene uncertain. The CDR3 runs to 11 residues. CDR1 and CDR2 from the germline V gene are KGHSH and LQKENI. V lost 6 bases, J lost 5 bases, and 8 bases lay in between. This CDR3 is CASSPSDEQYF. The CDR3 nucleotides are TGTGCCAGCTCGCCGAGCGACGAGCAGTACTTC. Full variable domain (remainder filled in from reference TRBV18 and TRBJ2-7): NAGVMQNPRHLVRRRGQEARLRCSPMKGHSHVYWYRQLPEEGLKFMVYLQKENIIDESGMPKERFSAEFPKEGPSILRIQQVVRGDSAAYFCASSPSDEQYFGPGTRLTVT.

Only a few counts were recorded for this clonotype. V gene TRBV7-8 combines with J gene TRBJ2-2, with D perhaps given as TRBD1 or TRBD2 (6 bases each). Per the germline V gene, CDR1 is SGHVS and CDR2 is FQNEAQ. Between the trimmed V and J ends, which lost 6 bases and 1 base, there was a span of 12 bases. CDR3 length: 15 amino acids. The chain's CDR3 is CASRLGGQNTGELFF. CDR3 DNA sequence: TGTGCCAGCAGGTTGGGGGGACAGAACACCGGGGAGCTGTTTTTT.

V is TRBV28 and J is TRBJ2-7; D remains ambiguous. Trimming took 5 bases from V and 0 from J, leaving 17 bases between them. The V gene's germline CDR1 is MDHEN and CDR2 SYDVKM. The CDR3 covers 16 residues. In DNA, the CDR3 is TGTGCCAGCAGTAGCCGTTGGACGGGTAGCTCCTACGAGCAGTACGTC. Translated, it gives CASSSRWTGSSYEQYV.

This clonotype occurred many times. The J gene is TRBJ1-1, the V gene TRBV7-2, with a possible D match to TRBD1 (5 bases). The CDR3 consists of 9 residues. The V and J ends lost 10 bases and 6 bases respectively, with 6 bases between them. Germline V gives CDR1 SGHTA, CDR2 FQGNSA. The CDR3 spells CATGAEAFF. The CDR3 region has the DNA TGTGCCACGGGGGCTGAAGCTTTCTTT.

This clonotype was picked up many times. The genes are TRBV4-2 and TRBJ2-5, with 7 bases identical to TRBD1. Trimming at V came to 1 base and at J to 1 base, leaving 3 bases not matched to a gene. Germline V gene data show CDR1 as LGHNA and CDR2 as YNFKEQ. CDR3 size: 15 residues. CDR3 DNA sequence: TGTGCCAGCAGCCAAGGAGGGACAGTCCAAGAGACCCAGTACTTC. It codes for CASSQGGTVQETQYF.